These 20 T cell receptor beta chains were all obtained from the same sample, sequenced in a study of regulatory T cells in long-lasting Graves disease (dated by TCRdb to 2020 to 2023). Library creation used multiplex PCR. The instrument was an Illumina HiSeq 4000. iRepertoire HTBI primers and Arm-PCR amplification of CDR3 regions were used to construct TCR beta libraries. TCRdb reprocessed the public reads (quality trimming at Q25 with fastp, clone calling with MiXCR) and kept in-frame beta chains. Rows with one shared CDR3 protein collapse into an entry with the most common genes and DNA. Across this sample there are about 470,000 distinct CDR3 sequences, with more than 20% seen only once. The ten top clones hold under 9% of the sample. This specimen's time point label, interpreted: persistent/refractory GD, antithyroid drugs over 5 years with positive TRAb. For both TCR sequencing and RNA sequencing, RNA was extracted from PBMCs using TRIzol.

The sequencing used peripheral blood mononuclear cells (PBMCs), collected when the disease was refractory, from a patient treated with antithyroid drugs. These receptors were taken from a female donor with Graves disease.

This sequence joins TRBV29-1 and TRBJ2-5; D not resolved. The CDR3 spans 14 residues. V was pared by 2 bases and J by 0 bases, with 10 bases between. CDR1 and CDR2 (germline): SQVTM, ANQGSEA. The CDR3 DNA reads TGCAGCGTTGAACTAACGGGTTACCAAGAGACCCAGTACTTC. Translation gives CSVELTGYQETQYF. Looking up the rest from reference TRBV29-1 and TRBJ2-5 gives the full variable domain: SAVISQKPSRDICQRGTSLTIQCQVDSQVTMMFWYRQQPGQSLTLIATANQGSEATYESGFVIDKFPISRPNLTFSTLTVSNMSPEDSSIYLCSVELTGYQETQYFGPGTRLLVL.

This rearrangement joins TRBV6-2 or TRBV6-3 to TRBJ1-3, with a tentative D call TRBD1 (6 bases). V lost 6 bases and J 2 bases, leaving 11 bases between the germline ends. In germline, CDR1 is MNHEY, CDR2 SVGEGT. The CDR3 length is 14 residues. This chain's CDR3 is CASRLAGAGNTIYF. Here the CDR3 DNA reads TGTGCCAGCAGGCTCGCAGGGGCTGGAAACACCATATATTTT.

Ten or more counts support this clonotype. The chain is built from TRBV6-5 and TRBJ2-5, with D perhaps assigned TRBD1 or TRBD2 (5 bases each). CDR3 length: 14 amino acids. Germline CDR1 is MNHEY and CDR2 is SVGAGI. Trimming pared 4 bases from V and 9 bases from J, leaving 18 bases between. The chain's CDR3 is CASSWGSNPGAQYF. The CDR3 bases are TGTGCCAGCAGTTGGGGGTCCAACCCCGGGGCCCAGTACTTC.

This clonotype was recorded many times. V gene TRBV11-2 combines with J gene TRBJ1-6; D gene unclear. The CDR3 length is 14 residues. Germline values: CDR1 SGHAT, CDR2 FQNNGV. V was pared by 5 bases and J by 0 bases, with 5 bases between. CDR3 in DNA: TGTGCCAGCAGCAAGAGCTCCTATAATTCACCCCTCCACTTT. Amino acid sequence: CASSKSSYNSPLHF.

Ten or more counts support this clonotype. The chain has TRBV20-1 and TRBJ2-7; 7 positions agree with TRBD2. CDR3 size: 15 residues. The germline V gene encodes CDR1 DFQATT and CDR2 SNEGSKA (reference sequence). The V gene end was trimmed by 6 bases and the J gene end by 0 bases; junction bases not matched to a gene: 11. CDR3 DNA: TGCAGTGCCCTAAGCGGGACGGGGCTCTCCTACGAGCAGTACTTC. Protein: CSALSGTGLSYEQYF.

Ten or more counts support this clonotype. CDR3: CASSSVGANYGYTF. The CDR3 nucleotides read TGTGCCAGCAGCTCTGTCGGAGCGAACTATGGCTACACCTTC. The genes are TRBV7-2 and TRBJ1-2; D is ambiguous. CDR1 is SGHTA and CDR2 is FQGNSA in the germline V gene. Trimming left V 4 bases short and J 2 bases short, with 11 bases between. The CDR3 spans 14 residues.

The rearrangement joins TRBV29-1 to TRBJ2-7; 9 positions match TRBD2. The germline gives CDR1 SQVTM, CDR2 ANQGSEA. The CDR3 totals 14 residues. V was clipped by 7 bases and J by 2 bases; unmatched bases: 9. As DNA, the CDR3 is TGCAGCGCCTTCGCTAGCGGGGCTGCCTACGAGCAGTACTTC. This translates into CSAFASGAAYEQYF.

V usage is TRBV20-1 and J usage is TRBJ2-7; 11 bases line up with TRBD2. The CDR3 covers 14 residues. The germline V gene encodes CDR1 DFQATT and CDR2 SNEGSKA (reference sequence). J gave up 6 bases and V 6 bases, and 10 bases lay outside the gene matches. The CDR3 loop reads CSAPQLAGASEQYF. The CDR3 region has the DNA TGCAGTGCACCCCAACTAGCGGGAGCTTCCGAGCAGTACTTC.

This chain joins TRBV19 and TRBJ1-2; the match to TRBD1 covers 7 bases. CDR3 length: 14 amino acids. CDR1 and CDR2 (germline): LNHDA, SQIVND (reference sequence). Trimming cost V 5 bases and J 6 bases; bases outside gene matches: 9. The chain's CDR3 is CASSRTGTADGYTF. The CDR3, as DNA: TGTGCCAGTAGTCGTACCGGGACAGCTGATGGCTACACCTTC.

This clonotype was observed a handful of times. The CDR3: CASSLVSPYEQYF. The CDR3 nucleotides are TGTGCCAGCAGCTTGGTCAGTCCCTACGAGCAGTACTTC. The chain has TRBV5-5 and TRBJ2-7; the D is unclear. The CDR3 length is 13 residues. V dropped 0 bases and J dropped 2 bases, with 6 bases sitting between them. CDR1 is SGHKS, CDR2 YYEKEE, per germline (reference sequence).

This clonotype was counted at least ten times. The chain recombines TRBV6-2 or TRBV6-3 with TRBJ1-2; maybe TRBD1 (5 bases). Germline V gene sequence: CDR1 MNHEY, CDR2 SVGEGT. The V end was cut by 0 bases, the J end by 8 bases, with 13 bases between. The CDR3 sequence is 14 residues long. CDR3 coding DNA: TGTGCCAGCAGTTACTCGGGAGGGGCGGGGGGCTACACCTTC. It is translated as CASSYSGGAGGYTF.

There are many counts of this clonotype. The chain recombines TRBV11-2 with TRBJ2-5; D is unresolved. Germline V gene sequence: CDR1 SGHAT, CDR2 FQNNGV. With 2 bases removed from V and 5 bases from J, the gap between germline ends came to 15 bases. This CDR3 is 15 amino acids long. This CDR3 reads CASSLLATLGETQYF. The CDR3 region has the DNA TGTGCCAGCAGCTTACTGGCAACTCTAGGGGAGACCCAGTACTTC.

This clonotype was counted ten times or more. The chain is built from TRBV20-1 and TRBJ1-1, with 7 bases lining up with TRBD1. The J segment lost 4 bases and the V segment lost 5 bases, leaving 1 base of the junction unmatched. Germline lookup yields CDR1 DFQATT and CDR2 SNEGSKA (reference sequence). The length of the CDR3 is 11 residues. The chain's CDR3 is CSAPGGTEAFF. DNA of the CDR3: TGCAGTGCTCCAGGGGGCACTGAAGCTTTCTTT.

In its sample, this clonotype was seen a few times. The chain couples TRBV19 to TRBJ2-7, with 7 nucleotides matching TRBD1. The V and J ends lost 5 bases and 0 bases, in that order; junction bases with no gene match: 7. Germline V gene data show CDR1 as LNHDA and CDR2 as SQIVND (reference sequence). The CDR3 contains 15 residues. The CDR3 is CASSQDRLGSYEQYF. CDR3 coding DNA: TGTGCCAGTAGTCAGGACAGGTTGGGCTCCTACGAGCAGTACTTC.

The sample holds a few counts of this clonotype. The chain has TRBV6-1 and TRBJ2-7; 8 nucleotides agree with TRBD2. V shed 6 bases and J 2 bases; nucleotides not matched to a gene: 6. The CDR3 consists of 14 residues. The germline V gene has CDR1 MNHNS and CDR2 SASEGT. The CDR3 region is CASRPGGGAYEQYF. The CDR3 bases are TGTGCCAGCAGACCCGGGGGGGGGGCCTACGAGCAGTACTTC.

As to this clonotype: One end of the junction varies from germline; a read error may be responsible. V and J are TRBV9 and TRBJ2-2; D is perhaps TRBD1 or TRBD2 (5 bases each). The CDR3 has 17 amino acids. Germline V gene lookup returns CDR1 SGDLS and CDR2 YYNGEE. CDR3 nucleotide sequence: TGTGCCAGCAGCGTCCCCCCCGGGAAGCCGGACACAGGGGAGCTGTTTTTT. This encodes CASSVPPGKPDTGELFF. Full variable domain (outside the CDR3, taken from reference TRBV9 and TRBJ2-2): DSGVTQTPKHLITATGQRVTLRCSPRSGDLSVYWYQQSLDQGLQFLIQYYNGEERAKGNILERFSAQQFPDLHSELNLSSLELGDSALYFCASSVPPGKPDTGELFFGEGSRLTVL.

This clonotype was observed at least ten times. CDR3 sequence (DNA): TGTGCCAGCAGCAGAGGACAGGGGTTTTTCAATCAGCCCCAGCATTTT. It is translated as CASSRGQGFFNQPQHF. The chain links TRBV7-2 to TRBJ1-5; 9 positions match TRBD1. The V segment lost 5 bases and the J segment 3 bases; nucleotides outside the gene matches: 8. This CDR3 spans 16 amino acids. Germline lookup yields CDR1 SGHTA and CDR2 FQGNSA.

V gene TRBV28 combines with J gene TRBJ2-1; 8 nucleotides line up with TRBD1. Germline CDR1 reads MDHEN; CDR2 reads SYDVKM. This CDR3 has 11 residues. With V trimmed by 3 bases and J by 14 bases, 3 bases remained unmatched. The CDR3 bases are TGTGCCAGCAGTTTCACAGGGGGAAAGTTCTTC. This codes for CASSFTGGKFF.

This clonotype came up a few times. The CDR3 protein is CASAGGTSPLHF. CDR3 coding DNA: TGTGCCTCGGCAGGGGGCACCTCACCCCTCCACTTT. V gene TRBV28 combines with J gene TRBJ1-6; 8 bases agree with TRBD1. The CDR3 runs to 12 residues. Germline V gene sequence: CDR1 MDHEN, CDR2 SYDVKM. J was trimmed by 10 bases and V by 11 bases; bases with no gene match: 7.

This clonotype appeared many times. This chain links TRBV28 with TRBJ1-5, with TRBD1 matching over 7 bases. This CDR3 comprises 15 residues. The V segment lost 5 bases and the J segment 2 bases; nucleotides outside the gene matches: 6. Germline CDR1 is MDHEN and CDR2 is SYDVKM. CDR3 sequence reads: CASSQDRAGNQPQHF. The DNA for the CDR3 is TGTGCCAGCAGTCAAGACAGGGCCGGCAATCAGCCCCAGCATTTT.